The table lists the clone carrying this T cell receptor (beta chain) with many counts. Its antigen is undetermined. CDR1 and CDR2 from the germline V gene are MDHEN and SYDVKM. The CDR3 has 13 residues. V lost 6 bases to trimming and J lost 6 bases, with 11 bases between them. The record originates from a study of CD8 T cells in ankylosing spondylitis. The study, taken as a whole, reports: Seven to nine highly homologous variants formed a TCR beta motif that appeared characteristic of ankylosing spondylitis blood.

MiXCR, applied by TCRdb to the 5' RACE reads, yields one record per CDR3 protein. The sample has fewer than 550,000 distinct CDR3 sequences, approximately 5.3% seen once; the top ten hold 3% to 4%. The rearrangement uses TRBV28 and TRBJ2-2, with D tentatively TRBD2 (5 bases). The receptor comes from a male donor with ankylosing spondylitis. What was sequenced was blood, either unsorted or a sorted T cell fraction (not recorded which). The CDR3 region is CASRRPGSGELFF. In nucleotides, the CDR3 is TGTGCCAGCAGACGCCCGGGGTCCGGGGAGCTGTTTTTT.